A single sample gave rise to the 2 T cell receptor beta chains below, sequenced in a study of T cells in Graves' hyperthyroidism and ophthalmopathy. Amplified TCR beta CDR3 regions came from RNA transcripts. HTBI primers were the set used in a first-round RT-PCR of the TCR CDR3. TCRdb re-derived calls from the multiplex PCR reads in MiXCR, one entry per CDR3 protein. The profile shows about 420,000 distinct CDR3 sequences, 15% to 18% of them singletons. The sequencing sample was made of blood. Source of these receptors: a woman aged 18-35 years with Graves' hyperthyroidism.

This chain joins TRBV7-8 and TRBJ1-2, with 7 bases aligning to TRBD1. CDR3 size: 16 residues. The trim removed 5 bases at V and 3 bases at J, leaving 12 bases unmatched. The germline CDR1 and CDR2 sequences are SGHVS and FQNEAQ. CDR3 nucleotide sequence: TGTGCCAGCAGCCCAAACCCCACAGGGGCGGACTATGGCTACACCTTC. It encodes CASSPNPTGADYGYTF.

Many counts were recorded for this clonotype. This chain joins TRBV11-2 and TRBJ1-2; the D gene is possibly TRBD1 (5 bases). The germline CDR1 and CDR2 sequences are SGHAT and FQNNGV. V was clipped by 2 bases and J by 6 bases, with 16 bases between them. The CDR3 covers 15 residues. CDR3 amino acids: CASSLNVGDSNGYTF. Written as DNA, the CDR3 is TGTGCCAGCAGCTTAAACGTAGGTGACAGCAATGGCTACACCTTC.